The 18 T cell receptor beta chains given below trace back to one sample, sequenced in a study of blood T cell repertoires in COVID-19 (dated by TCRdb to the early 2020s). Library method: the immunoSEQ multiplex PCR assay. The clones in this table, taken by TCRdb from immuneACCESS, are in-frame only. Not every clone is retained; where verified, under half of the shortfall comes from an unresolved V gene, and the cause of the rest is unknown. The sample has roughly 500,000 clones on record, 89% of them singletons. The biggest ten clones account for roughly 0.84% of the sample. Sequences were obtained from peripheral blood. The receptors were gathered from a man aged 18 to 35 with COVID-19, enrolled during active disease.

The sample holds a few counts of this clone. The V call is TRBV24-1, the J call TRBJ1-2; D gene unclear. Per germline, CDR1 KGHDR and CDR2 SFDVKD. V lost 5 bases and J 3 bases, leaving 6 bases between the germline ends. This CDR3 comprises 12 residues. The CDR3 here is CATSGSDYGYTF. For the CDR3, the DNA is TGTGCCACCAGTGGGTCAGACTATGGCTACACCTTC.

This rearrangement joins TRBV18 to TRBJ2-7, with D perhaps TRBD1 (6 bases). The CDR3 runs to 12 residues. Germline CDR1 and CDR2: KGHSH and LQKENI. V lost 4 bases to trimming and J lost 3 bases, with 7 bases between them. CDR3 nucleotides: TGTGCCAGCTCACAACAGGGCTACGAGCAGTACTTC. It codes for CASSQQGYEQYF.

The chain couples TRBV24-1 to TRBJ2-5; TRBD2 is a possible D gene (6 bases). The CDR3 is 15 amino acids. Germline loops: CDR1 KGHDR, CDR2 SFDVKD. The V end was cut by 6 bases, the J end by 3 bases, with 16 bases between. CDR3 sequence reads: CATSPSGVRKETQYF. CDR3 bases: TGTGCCACCAGTCCTTCGGGGGTGAGAAAAGAGACCCAGTACTTC.

This clone was detected ten times or more. The chain combines TRBV9 with TRBJ2-3, with TRBD2 identical over 9 bases. The CDR3 is made up of 14 amino acids. The germline CDR1 and CDR2 sequences are SGDLS and YYNGEE. V dropped 4 bases and J dropped 7; count of bases not matched to a gene: 7. DNA of the CDR3: TGTGCCAGCAGCCCCAGCGGGAGGCCATATACGCAGTATTTT. Protein: CASSPSGRPYTQYF.

This clone was seen just once. The V gene is TRBV6-5, the J gene TRBJ1-1; 9 nucleotides agree with TRBD1. The trim removed 2 bases at V and 0 bases at J, leaving 4 bases unmatched. The CDR3 sequence is 16 residues long. CDR1 and CDR2 from the germline V gene are MNHEY and SVGAGI. The CDR3 nucleotides read TGTGCCAGCAGTTACGACAGGGGGTATGTGAACACTGAAGCTTTCTTT. Translating it yields CASSYDRGYVNTEAFF.

V usage is TRBV6-2 or TRBV6-3 and J usage is TRBJ2-3; weak D call: TRBD2 (5 bases). Looked up from germline, CDR1 is MNHEY and CDR2 is SVGEGT. V was shortened by 2 bases and J by 14 bases, with 11 bases between the two germline ends. There are 11 residues in the CDR3. CDR3 sequence reads: CASSYRGSRYF. In DNA form, the CDR3 reads TGTGCCAGCAGTTACCGGGGTAGTCGGTATTTT.

This sequence joins TRBV7-3 and TRBJ1-2; TRBD1 might be the D (5 bases). Trimming took off 2 bases at V and 2 bases at J, with 9 bases between the two ends. Germline loops: CDR1 SGHTA, CDR2 FQGTGA. The length of the CDR3 is 14 residues. CDR3 nucleotides: TGTGCCAGCAGCTTAGGGGCGGAAAACTATGGCTACACCTTC. This sequence encodes CASSLGAENYGYTF.

The CDR3 nucleotides read TGTGCCAGTAAAGGGGAGCGGGGGAAGGACACCGGGGAGCTGTTTTTT. Translated, it gives CASKGERGKDTGELFF. The V call is TRBV19, the J call TRBJ2-2; 8 bases are shared with TRBD2. The CDR3 runs 16 residues. The V gene's germline CDR1 is LNHDA and CDR2 SQIVND (reference sequence). The V segment lost 7 bases and the J segment 3 bases; nucleotides outside the gene matches: 10.

The chain links TRBV7-9 to TRBJ2-7; maybe TRBD2 (5 bases). The CDR3 is 15 residues long. Per the germline V gene, CDR1 is SEHNR and CDR2 is FQNEAQ (reference sequence). Trimming cost V 0 bases and J 3 bases, with 12 bases left between them. CDR3 residues: CASSLASGMGYEQYF. The CDR3 DNA follows: TGTGCCAGCAGCTTAGCCTCGGGGATGGGCTACGAGCAGTACTTC.

V and J are TRBV5-1 and TRBJ2-1; D might be TRBD2 (5 bases). The CDR3 runs 14 residues. Deletions cut 0 bases from V and 7 bases from J, with 11 bases between. Germline CDR1 and CDR2: SGHRS and YFSETQ. This CDR3 is CASSLVTGKNEQFF. The CDR3 DNA sequence: TGCGCCAGCAGCTTGGTTACGGGAAAGAATGAGCAGTTCTTC.

The chain recombines TRBV12-5 with TRBJ1-2, with 8 positions matching TRBD1. Losses at the gene ends were 1 base for V and 1 base for J; bases not matched to a gene: 14. This CDR3 is built from 19 residues. Germline CDR1 reads LGHNT; CDR2 reads FRNRAP. CDR3 bases: TGTGCTAGTGGTTTGGGAGGGCCGTGGACAGGGACGATTAACTATGGCTACACCTTC. Residues: CASGLGGPWTGTINYGYTF.

The chain couples TRBV19 to TRBJ1-5; D not certain. Trimming stripped 3 bases from V and 0 bases from J, with 9 bases between. This CDR3 contains 15 residues. The germline CDR1 and CDR2 sequences are LNHDA and SQIVND (reference sequence). As DNA, the CDR3 is TGTGCCAGTAGTATGAGGCTATATAGCAATCAGCCCCAGCATTTT. This encodes CASSMRLYSNQPQHF.

The rearrangement joins TRBV5-4 to TRBJ1-1, with a possible D match to TRBD1 (5 bases). Germline values: CDR1 SGHNT, CDR2 YYREEE (reference sequence). V lost 5 bases to trimming and J lost 4 bases, with 15 bases between them. CDR3 length: 14 amino acids. CDR3 in amino acids: CASRSYQGGTEAFF. The CDR3, as DNA: TGTGCCAGCAGATCTTACCAGGGTGGCACTGAAGCTTTCTTT.

The genes are TRBV6-5 and TRBJ1-1, with 8 bases that match TRBD1. Germline assignment: CDR1 MNHEY and CDR2 SVGAGI. The CDR3 covers 13 residues. V lost 5 bases, J lost 4 bases, and 3 bases stayed unmatched. CDR3 nucleotide sequence: TGTGCCAGCAGTACCGGGACAGGCACTGAAGCTTTCTTT. This sequence encodes CASSTGTGTEAFF.

As for this clone: In the same sample, other DNA sequences code for this CDR3. V and J are TRBV18 and TRBJ2-5; a weak D match, TRBD1 (5 bases). This CDR3 has 13 residues. Germline loops: CDR1 KGHSH, CDR2 LQKENI. V was shortened by 3 bases and J by 2 bases, with 7 bases between the two germline ends. The DNA of the CDR3 is TGTGCCAGCTCACCCGGACAACAAGAGACCCAGTACTTC. Protein product: CASSPGQQETQYF. Full variable domain (outside the CDR3, taken from reference TRBV18 and TRBJ2-5): NAGVMQNPRHLVRRRGQEARLRCSPMKGHSHVYWYRQLPEEGLKFMVYLQKENIIDESGMPKERFSAEFPKEGPSILRIQQVVRGDSAAYFCASSPGQQETQYFGPGTRLLVL.

V and J are TRBV9 and TRBJ2-3; TRBD2 matches 10 bases. The germline V gene has CDR1 SGDLS and CDR2 YYNGEE. This CDR3 spans 17 amino acids. The trim removed 4 bases at V and 3 bases at J, leaving 11 bases unmatched. As DNA, the CDR3 is TGTGCCAGCAGCCTCCGTGGGGGTAGCGGGAGGACAGATACGCAGTATTTT. Its translation is CASSLRGGSGRTDTQYF.

The J gene is TRBJ2-7, the V gene TRBV12-3 or TRBV12-4, with a possible D match to TRBD1 (6 bases). Trimming cost V 5 bases and J 7 bases, with 15 bases left between them. The CDR3 covers 13 residues. The CDR3 loop is CASSRTEIGEQYF. The CDR3 nucleotides are TGTGCCAGCAGTCGGACAGAGATAGGGGAGCAGTACTTC.

The genes are TRBV5-6 and TRBJ2-1, with 9 bases identical to TRBD1. V gave up 4 bases and J gave up 6 bases; unmatched junction bases: 2. The CDR3 has 13 amino acids. Germline CDR1 is SGHDT and CDR2 is YYEEEE. The CDR3: CASSPTGGNEQFF. In DNA form, the CDR3 reads TGTGCCAGCAGCCCGACAGGGGGCAATGAGCAGTTCTTC.